These T cell receptor beta chains were read from a single sample in a study of T-cell reconstitution after alpha-beta-depleted transplantation in children. Each CDR3 protein is one row after TCRdb ran MiXCR on the PCR reads. The repertoire holds 300,000 to 400,000 distinct CDR3 sequences, with about 16% as singletons. Sequencing was performed on PBMCs, mostly from graft donor cells, taken 360 days after TCRalphabeta/CD19-depleted stem cell transplant. The source of these receptors is a male patient aged 2-15 years who had a stem cell transplant for acute lymphoblastic leukemia, so the T cells may come from the graft donor. The conserved cysteine and the conserved F or W are not part of the CDR3 here. D genes are given only for firm matches.

d_gene,v_gene,len,j_gene,CDR3aa
TRBD1,TRBV5-6,12,TRBJ2-7,ASSRGQGMYEQY
TRBD2,TRBV9,14,TRBJ2-3,ASSEGAGVGTDTQY
TRBD1,TRBV5-1,12,TRBJ1-1,ASSRTGMNTEAF
TRBD1,TRBV18,13,TRBJ2-6,ASSRQGSGANVLT
TRBD2,TRBV12-3/TRBV12-4,16,TRBJ2-4,ASSFGVVAGLAKNIQY
TRBD2,TRBV9,14,TRBJ2-7,ASSVGGTSGFYEQY
TRBD2,TRBV20-1,14,TRBJ2-2,SATLGSGRPFGELF
NA,TRBV7-9,12,TRBJ2-5,ASSLVSLAETQY
TRBD2,TRBV5-1,13,TRBJ2-1,ASSLATGTSRSQF
TRBD2,TRBV5-1,14,TRBJ2-5,ASRPPVAGSQETQY
NA,TRBV7-9,12,TRBJ2-7,ASSLGLGIYEQY
TRBD1,TRBV7-9,13,TRBJ2-4,ASSDPTGSKNIQY
NA,TRBV6-5,13,TRBJ1-3,ASSYQGRSGNTIY
TRBD2,TRBV28,14,TRBJ2-7,ASSWVLAGISYEQY
NA,TRBV21-1,17,TRBJ2-2,ASSARGTGGIFGTGELF
TRBD1,TRBV6-5,14,TRBJ2-1,ASSYPQGAGYNEQF
TRBD2,TRBV4-3,12,TRBJ2-7,ASSQDAGTSQQY
NA,TRBV4-3,12,TRBJ2-7,ASSQDGGAYEQY
NA,TRBV5-6,13,TRBJ2-5,ASSLFALGWETQY
NA,TRBV4-1,12,TRBJ2-7,ASSQPGDQYEQY
NA,TRBV4-2,13,TRBJ2-2,ASSQGQGDTGELF
NA,TRBV28,12,TRBJ2-5,ASNRDPDQETQY
TRBD2,TRBV19,15,TRBJ2-1,ATSLAGLELSYNEQF
NA,TRBV6-5,11,TRBJ1-1,ASSYTGDAEAF
NA,TRBV11-2,15,TRBJ2-7,ASSLDWRQAYSYEQY
TRBD1,TRBV4-2,13,TRBJ1-5,ASSPGQGYNQPQH
NA,TRBV10-1,12,TRBJ2-2,ASGEGPNTGELF
TRBD2,TRBV20-1,14,TRBJ2-2,SARGLAGGNTGELF
TRBD2,TRBV5-1,15,TRBJ2-1,ASSPGGAGGRYNEQF
NA,TRBV7-9,12,TRBJ1-2,ASSLLRGHYGYT
NA,TRBV7-8,13,TRBJ1-5,ASSLALRANQPQH
TRBD1,TRBV12-3/TRBV12-4,14,TRBJ1-1,ASSLSTGGRKTEAF
NA,TRBV10-3,13,TRBJ2-7,ASTKGPDPSYEQY
NA,TRBV12-3/TRBV12-4,14,TRBJ2-1,ASSFSGAGGRNEQF
NA,TRBV6-5,13,TRBJ1-1,ASSGGVSLNTEAF
TRBD1,TRBV28,13,TRBJ2-7,ASSSPGTGGYEQY
TRBD1,TRBV12-3/TRBV12-4,16,TRBJ2-7,ASSLRGGGDRGYYEQY